The 17 T cell receptor beta chains below were found in one sample sequenced in a study of OX40 agonist ivuxolimab in advanced cancers. Measured with immunoSEQ multiplex PCR; TCRdb has only the in-frame clones, and not every one. This sample has about 44,000 clones, with 80% to 95% found just once. Source: CD4+ or CD8+ T cells sorted from blood, taken in a trial of the OX40 agonist ivuxolimab. These receptors all stem from an adult with an advanced solid tumor such as melanoma, head and neck, liver or kidney cancer.

The CDR3 bases are TGTGCTACGGGGGGGCCCCTGAACACCGGGGAGCTGTTTTTT. Its protein product is CATGGPLNTGELFF. V gene TRBV7-9 combines with J gene TRBJ2-2; 8 bases map to TRBD2. This CDR3 is 14 amino acids long. Germline-derived CDR1 and CDR2 are SEHNR and FQNEAQ (reference sequence).

This chain uses TRBV28 with TRBJ2-1; no reliable D call. The germline CDR1 and CDR2 sequences are MDHEN and SYDVKM. The V end was cut by 6 bases, the J end by 4 bases, with 10 bases between. The CDR3 covers 13 residues. The CDR3 protein is CASRWTRYNEQFF. Written as DNA, the CDR3 is TGTGCCAGCAGGTGGACCCGTTACAATGAGCAGTTCTTC. Full variable domain (missing parts from reference TRBV28 and TRBJ2-1): DVKVTQSSRYLVKRTGEKVFLECVQDMDHENMFWYRQDPGLGLRLIYFSYDVKMKEKGDIPEGYSVSREKKERFSLILESASTNQTSMYLCASRWTRYNEQFFGPGTRLTVL.

The chain carries TRBV7-2 and TRBJ2-7, with a possible D match to TRBD1 (5 bases). V was pared by 2 bases and J by 3 bases, with 11 bases between. CDR3 length: 14 amino acids. Germline V gives CDR1 SGHTA, CDR2 FQGNSA. The CDR3 is CASSLITGYYEQYF. The CDR3 bases are TGTGCCAGCAGCTTAATAACAGGTTACTACGAGCAGTACTTC.

The chain combines TRBV27 with TRBJ2-7; D is ambiguous. The germline V gene has CDR1 MNHEY and CDR2 SMNVEV (reference sequence). V lost 2 bases and J lost 0, with 11 bases in between. The CDR3 contains 15 residues. The DNA for the CDR3 is TGTGCCAGCAGTTTAGGGTATTCCGTCTCCTACGAGCAGTACTTC. Translated, it gives CASSLGYSVSYEQYF.

The chain has TRBV4-1 and TRBJ2-3; 9 nucleotides match TRBD1. Trimming took 3 bases from V and 2 from J; bases not matched to a gene: 9. This CDR3 has 17 residues. Germline V CDR1 and CDR2: MGHRA, YSYEKL. The CDR3 region has the DNA TGCGCCAGCAGCCAGAGGACAGGGGCATTGTTCACAGATACGCAGTATTTT. Protein sequence: CASSQRTGALFTDTQYF.

V gene TRBV6-6 combines with J gene TRBJ2-1; tentative D call: TRBD2 (5 bases). The ends were cut back, 0 bases at V and 8 bases at J, with 14 bases in the middle. Per the germline V gene, CDR1 is MNHNY and CDR2 is SVGAGI (reference sequence). CDR3 length: 15 residues. The CDR3, as DNA: TGTGCCAGCAGTTACTCGATTTCCGGGGTCGATGAGCAGTTCTTC. Its protein is CASSYSISGVDEQFF.

This clone was detected once. The chain has TRBV6-6 and TRBJ2-7, with TRBD2 matching 11 bases. V shed 8 bases and J 4 bases; nucleotides not matched to a gene: 7. This CDR3 is 14 amino acids long. The germline V gene encodes CDR1 MNHNY and CDR2 SVGAGI (reference sequence). The CDR3 reads CASGLAGGLYEQYF. The CDR3, as DNA: TGTGCCAGCGGGCTAGCGGGAGGCTTGTACGAGCAGTACTTC.

The V call is TRBV7-2, the J call TRBJ1-1, with a tentative D call TRBD1 (5 bases). V shed 2 bases and J shed 4 bases, with 14 bases lying between them. Germline CDR1 is SGHTA and CDR2 is FQGNSA. CDR3 size: 15 residues. The CDR3 sequence: CASSLYRGMGTEAFF. In DNA form, the CDR3 reads TGTGCCAGCAGCTTATACCGGGGGATGGGCACTGAAGCTTTCTTT.

The CDR3 is CASSSLVLVVNTEAFF. CDR3 nucleotides: TGTGCCAGCAGCTCCCTCGTCCTAGTAGTTAACACTGAAGCTTTCTTT. The chain employs TRBV7-9 and TRBJ1-1; D uncertain. The CDR3 contains 16 residues. Looked up from germline, CDR1 is SEHNR and CDR2 is FQNEAQ (reference sequence). Trimming pared 4 bases from V and 2 bases from J, leaving 17 bases between.

The chain couples TRBV4-1 to TRBJ2-7; TRBD2 aligns across 7 bases. In germline, CDR1 is MGHRA, CDR2 YSYEKL. This CDR3 comprises 22 residues. V dropped 0 bases and J dropped 1; count of bases not matched to a gene: 24. CDR3 loop: CASSQEERDGWSAGEFSYEQYF. CDR3 nucleotide sequence: TGCGCCAGCAGCCAAGAGGAGAGAGACGGATGGTCGGCGGGAGAATTTTCCTACGAGCAGTACTTC.

The J gene is TRBJ2-2, the V gene TRBV5-1, with 11 bases that match TRBD2. Germline assignment: CDR1 SGHRS and CDR2 YFSETQ. Trimming cost V 0 bases and J 4 bases; bases outside gene matches: 14. The CDR3 spans 20 residues. The CDR3 nucleotides are TGCGCCAGCAGCTTGGCCGGGACTAGCGGCCTCCGAGGGCCCACCGGGGAGCTGTTTTTT. Protein: CASSLAGTSGLRGPTGELFF.

This sequence joins TRBV28 and TRBJ1-1; 11 bases are shared with TRBD1. J lost 4 bases, V lost 6 bases, and 7 bases had no gene match. Germline CDR1 MDHEN, CDR2 SYDVKM. The CDR3 has 15 residues. CDR3 in amino acids: CASSWTGGRRTEAFF. The CDR3 nucleotides are TGTGCCAGCAGCTGGACAGGGGGCCGGCGCACTGAAGCTTTCTTT.

The chain joins TRBV7-9 to TRBJ1-1; perhaps TRBD1 as D (5 bases). This CDR3 has 16 residues. V was clipped by 3 bases and J by 0 bases, with 14 bases between them. Germline values: CDR1 SEHNR, CDR2 FQNEAQ (reference sequence). CDR3 DNA: TGTGCCAGCAGCTTTCTCTCTGGCAGGGTGAACACTGAAGCTTTCTTT. It specifies CASSFLSGRVNTEAFF. Based on the CDR3 plus reference TRBV7-9 and TRBJ1-1, the full variable domain is DTGVSQNPRHKITKRGQNVTFRCDPISEHNRLYWYRQTLGQGPEFLTYFQNEAQLEKSRLLSDRFSAERPKGSFSTLEIQRTEQGDSAMYLCASSFLSGRVNTEAFFGQGTRLTVV.

In this sample, this clone turned up once. This chain uses TRBV11-3 with TRBJ2-7; D possibly corresponds to TRBD1 (5 bases). Trimming removed 5 bases from V and 3 bases from J, with 8 bases in between. Germline V CDR1 and CDR2: SGHNT, YENEEA. CDR3 length equals 12 residues. CDR3 region: CASSPRDYEQYF. DNA of the CDR3: TGTGCCAGCAGCCCCAGGGACTACGAGCAGTACTTC. The full variable domain, rest sourced from reference TRBV11-3 and TRBJ2-7, is EAGVVQSPRYKIIEKKQPVAFWCNPISGHNTLYWYLQNLGQGPELLIRYENEEAVDDSQLPKDRFSAERLKGVDSTLKIQPAELGDSAVYLCASSPRDYEQYFGPGTRLTVT.

The chain couples TRBV6-1 to TRBJ2-7; no definite D call. Trimming cost V 8 bases and J 3 bases, with 20 bases left between them. Germline V lookup: CDR1 MNHNS, CDR2 SASEGT. CDR3 size: 15 residues. The DNA of the CDR3 is TGTGCCAGCGGTCCCGATTGGGGTAGTAGCTACGAGCAGTACTTC. Its translation is CASGPDWGSSYEQYF.

This chain links TRBV9 with TRBJ2-1; unclear D gene. Germline loops: CDR1 SGDLS, CDR2 YYNGEE. Trimming cost V 4 bases and J 5 bases, with 7 bases left between them. This CDR3 has 12 amino acids. The CDR3 nucleotides are TGTGCCAGCAGCTCAGTTGACAATGAGCAGTTCTTC. Its translation is CASSSVDNEQFF.

This rearrangement joins TRBV12-5 to TRBJ2-7; D is ambiguous. Germline V gene data show CDR1 as LGHNT and CDR2 as FRNRAP. The CDR3 spans 11 residues. V lost 6 bases, J lost 1 base, and 4 bases lay in between. CDR3: CASGRSYEQYF. The DNA of the CDR3 is TGTGCTAGTGGCCGATCCTACGAGCAGTACTTC.